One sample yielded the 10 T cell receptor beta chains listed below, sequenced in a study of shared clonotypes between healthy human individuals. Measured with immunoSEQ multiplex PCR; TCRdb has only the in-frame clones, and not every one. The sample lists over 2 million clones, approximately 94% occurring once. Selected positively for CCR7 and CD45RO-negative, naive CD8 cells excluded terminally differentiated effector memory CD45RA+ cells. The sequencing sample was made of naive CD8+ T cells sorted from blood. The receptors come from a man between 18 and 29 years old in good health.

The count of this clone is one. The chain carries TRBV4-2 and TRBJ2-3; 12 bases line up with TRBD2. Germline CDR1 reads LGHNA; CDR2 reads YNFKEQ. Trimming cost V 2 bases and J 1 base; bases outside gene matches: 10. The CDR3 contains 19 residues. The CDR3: CASSQRTASGGAGTDTQYF. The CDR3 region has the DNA TGTGCCAGCAGCCAACGTACTGCTAGCGGGGGGGCCGGCACAGATACGCAGTATTTT.

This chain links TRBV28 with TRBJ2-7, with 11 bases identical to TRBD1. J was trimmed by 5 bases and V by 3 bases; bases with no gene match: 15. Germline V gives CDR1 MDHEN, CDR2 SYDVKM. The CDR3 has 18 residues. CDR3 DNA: TGTGCCAGCAGTTTGTTAGTCCGATCCGGGGACAGGGGGAACGAGCAGTACTTC. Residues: CASSLLVRSGDRGNEQYF.

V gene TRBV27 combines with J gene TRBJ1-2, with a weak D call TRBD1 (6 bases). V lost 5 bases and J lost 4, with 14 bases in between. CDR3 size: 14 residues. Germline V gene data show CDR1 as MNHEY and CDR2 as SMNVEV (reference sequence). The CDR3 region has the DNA TGTGCCAGCAGTATACAGGGTGTGCTCTATGGCTACACCTTC. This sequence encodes CASSIQGVLYGYTF.

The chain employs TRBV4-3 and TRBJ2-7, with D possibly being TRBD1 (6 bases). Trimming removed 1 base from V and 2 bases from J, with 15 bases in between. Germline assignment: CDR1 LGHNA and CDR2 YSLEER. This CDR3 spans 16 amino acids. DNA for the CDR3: TGCGCCAGCAGCCAAGCCTGGGACACCCCCACCTACGAGCAGTACTTC. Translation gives CASSQAWDTPTYEQYF.

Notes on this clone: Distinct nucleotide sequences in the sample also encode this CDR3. CDR3 DNA sequence: TGTGCCAGCAGTTTACAGAACCAAGAGACCCAGTACTTC. Translation gives CASSLQNQETQYF. The genes are TRBV28 and TRBJ2-5, with no clear D. Germline values: CDR1 MDHEN, CDR2 SYDVKM. V was clipped by 2 bases and J by 0 bases, with 4 bases between them. This CDR3 contains 13 residues.

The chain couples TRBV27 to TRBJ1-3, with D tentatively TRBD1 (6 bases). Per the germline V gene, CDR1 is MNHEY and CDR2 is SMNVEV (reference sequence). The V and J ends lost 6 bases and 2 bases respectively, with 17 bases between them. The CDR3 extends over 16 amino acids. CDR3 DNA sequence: TGTGCCAGCAGCCTAACCGGGGGCTCTGCTGGAAACACCATATATTTT. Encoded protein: CASSLTGGSAGNTIYF.

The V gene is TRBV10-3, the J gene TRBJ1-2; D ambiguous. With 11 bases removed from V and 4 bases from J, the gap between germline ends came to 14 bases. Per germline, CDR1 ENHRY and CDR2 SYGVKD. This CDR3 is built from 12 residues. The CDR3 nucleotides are TGTGCCTCAACGACGGAGCCCTATGGCTACACCTTC. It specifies CASTTEPYGYTF.

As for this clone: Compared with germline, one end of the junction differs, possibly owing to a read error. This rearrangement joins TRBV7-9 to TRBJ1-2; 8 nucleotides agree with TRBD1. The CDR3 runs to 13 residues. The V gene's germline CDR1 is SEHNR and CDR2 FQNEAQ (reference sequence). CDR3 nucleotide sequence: TGTGCCAGCAGGCTCGGGCAGGGGGCGACCCCCTTCTTC. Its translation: CASRLGQGATPFF.

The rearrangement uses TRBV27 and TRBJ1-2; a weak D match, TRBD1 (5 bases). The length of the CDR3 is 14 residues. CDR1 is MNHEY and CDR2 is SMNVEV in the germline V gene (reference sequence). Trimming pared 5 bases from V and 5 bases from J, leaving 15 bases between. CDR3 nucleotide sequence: TGTGCCAGCAGTCCCCAAACAGGATTTTATGGCTACACCTTC. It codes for CASSPQTGFYGYTF.

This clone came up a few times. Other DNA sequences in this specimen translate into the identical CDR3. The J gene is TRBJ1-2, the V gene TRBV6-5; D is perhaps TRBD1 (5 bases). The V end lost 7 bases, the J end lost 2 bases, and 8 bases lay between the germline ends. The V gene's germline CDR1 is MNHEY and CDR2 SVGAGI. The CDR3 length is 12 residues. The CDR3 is CASTTGNYGYTF. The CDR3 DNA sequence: TGTGCCAGCACTACAGGAAACTATGGCTACACCTTC.